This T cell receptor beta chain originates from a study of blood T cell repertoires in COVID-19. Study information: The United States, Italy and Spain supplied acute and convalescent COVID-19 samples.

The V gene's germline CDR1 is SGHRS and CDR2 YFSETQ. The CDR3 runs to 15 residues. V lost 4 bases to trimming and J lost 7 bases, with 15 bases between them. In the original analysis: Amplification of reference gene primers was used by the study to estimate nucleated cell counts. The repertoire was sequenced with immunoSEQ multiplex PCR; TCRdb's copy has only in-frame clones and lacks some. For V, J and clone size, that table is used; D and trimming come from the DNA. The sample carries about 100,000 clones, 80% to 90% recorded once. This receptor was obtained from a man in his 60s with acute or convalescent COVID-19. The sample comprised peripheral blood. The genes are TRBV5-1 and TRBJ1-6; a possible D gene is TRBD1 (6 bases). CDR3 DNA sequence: TGCGCCAGCAGCATAACTGGGACACCGAATTCACCCCTCCACTTT. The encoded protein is CASSITGTPNSPLHF.